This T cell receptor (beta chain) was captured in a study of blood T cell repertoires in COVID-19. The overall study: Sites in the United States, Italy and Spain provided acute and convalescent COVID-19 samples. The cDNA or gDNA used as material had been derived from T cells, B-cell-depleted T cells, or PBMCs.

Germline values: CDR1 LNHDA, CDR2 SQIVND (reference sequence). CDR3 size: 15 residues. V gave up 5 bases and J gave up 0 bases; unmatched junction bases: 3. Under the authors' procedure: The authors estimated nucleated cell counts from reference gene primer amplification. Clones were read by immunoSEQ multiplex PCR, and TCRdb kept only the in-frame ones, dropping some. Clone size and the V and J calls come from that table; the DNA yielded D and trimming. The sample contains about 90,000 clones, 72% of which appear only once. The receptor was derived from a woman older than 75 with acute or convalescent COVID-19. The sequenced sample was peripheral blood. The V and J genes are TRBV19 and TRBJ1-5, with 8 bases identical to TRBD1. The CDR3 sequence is CASSPQGASNQPQHF. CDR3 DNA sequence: TGTGCCAGTAGTCCGCAGGGGGCTAGCAATCAGCCCCAGCATTTT.